This is a list of T cell receptor beta chains from one sample in a study of T-cell reconstitution after alpha-beta-depleted transplantation in children. TCRdb passed the PCR reads through MiXCR, listing each CDR3 protein once. The sample comprises fewer than 750,000 distinct CDR3 sequences, 27% of which are singletons, and 35% to 40% rests with the top ten. The specimen comprised PBMCs, sampled before TCRalphabeta/CD19-depleted stem cell transplant. These receptors were obtained from a boy younger than two with Wiskott-Aldrich syndrome, due to receive a stem cell transplant. The CDR3 runs from the conserved cysteine through the conserved F or W. Expanded clones get a size class; other rows say once, few or many, or leave the size out.

V,size,J,CDR3
TRBV10-3,-,TRBJ1-2,CAISESATDYGYTF
TRBV12-3/TRBV12-4,-,TRBJ1-1,CASSPKVHSEAFF
TRBV2,-,TRBJ1-2,CAGLNYRTGGNGYTF
TRBV20-1,-,TRBJ2-2,CSAIPGQNTGELFF
TRBV5-1,-,TRBJ2-5,CASSSYRTSGSSETQYF
TRBV5-1,-,TRBJ2-7,CASSLAPGQRDYEQYF
TRBV20-1,-,TRBJ1-2,CSASPGDHGYTF
TRBV5-1,-,TRBJ2-7,CASSAGTGNEQYF
TRBV6-5,few,TRBJ2-3,CASSFGGTGDTQYF
TRBV7-3,-,TRBJ2-3,CASSVTGTPTQYF
TRBV29-1,-,TRBJ2-7,CSAAQGQGDEQYF
TRBV5-6,many,TRBJ2-7,CASSFRSSRGHEQYF
TRBV12-3/TRBV12-4,few,TRBJ1-3,CASSISGGSGNTIYF
TRBV12-3/TRBV12-4,few,TRBJ1-4,CASSYAGNNEKLFF
TRBV9,-,TRBJ2-5,CASSVDPGRMGETQYF
TRBV15,few,TRBJ2-7,CATSRVGLAEHSYEQYF
TRBV30,-,TRBJ2-1,CAWRNEQFF
TRBV20-1,-,TRBJ1-2,CSARVGGSNYGYTF
TRBV20-1,-,TRBJ2-3,CSASRPSGSTDTQYF
TRBV27,few,TRBJ1-2,CASSRQGGGGNYGYTF
TRBV5-1,-,TRBJ2-7,CASSQPSVEQYF
TRBV5-1,-,TRBJ2-7,CASSSDTETYEQYF
TRBV27,-,TRBJ2-1,CASSSKTSGIVGYNEQFF
TRBV27,-,TRBJ1-5,CASSLWGDRNQPQHF
TRBV18,-,TRBJ1-5,CASSPKGPTQPQHF
TRBV20-1,-,TRBJ1-2,CSAPMRDGYTF